Below are 27 T cell receptor beta chains sequenced from a single sample in a study of T-cell reconstitution after alpha-beta-depleted transplantation in children. Preparing the TCRbeta library involved the use of unique molecular identifiers. TCRdb passed the PCR reads through MiXCR, listing each CDR3 protein once. Of about 980,000 distinct CDR3 sequences in the sample, about 30% were seen once. The sequencing here drew on PBMCs, mostly from graft donor cells, taken 360 days after TCRalphabeta/CD19-depleted stem cell transplant. Receptors were obtained from a boy younger than two who had a stem cell transplant for SCID, so the T cells may come from the graft donor.

The J gene is TRBJ2-1, the V gene TRBV20-1; unclear D gene. The CDR3 is 12 amino acids. The V and J ends lost 6 bases and 4 bases respectively, with 10 bases between them. Germline CDR1 DFQATT, CDR2 SNEGSKA (reference sequence). DNA of the CDR3: TGCAGTGCAGGAGAAGGATACAATGAGCAGTTCTTC. Encoded protein: CSAGEGYNEQFF.

The rearrangement joins TRBV7-8 to TRBJ2-1; TRBD2 aligns across 7 bases. There are 17 residues in the CDR3. J lost 5 bases, V lost 1 base, and 11 bases had no gene match. Germline CDR1 SGHVS, CDR2 FQNEAQ. The CDR3 DNA follows: TGTGCCAGCAGCTTAGTTAGCGGGCCTGCCCGGCACAATGAGCAGTTCTTC. Translated, it gives CASSLVSGPARHNEQFF.

This chain links TRBV24-1 with TRBJ2-3; no clear D gene. CDR1 is KGHDR, CDR2 SFDVKD, per germline. Between the trimmed V and J ends, which lost 3 bases and 4 bases, there was a span of 13 bases. The CDR3 length is 15 residues. CDR3 in DNA: TGTGCCACCAGTGATCCCCTGTCCGGCGCAGATACGCAGTATTTT. The encoded protein is CATSDPLSGADTQYF.

The chain links TRBV29-1 to TRBJ1-4, with 9 bases fitting TRBD1. The CDR3 runs to 11 residues. CDR1 is SQVTM and CDR2 is ANQGSEA in the germline V gene. The V and J ends lost 7 bases and 14 bases, in that order; junction bases with no gene match: 8. CDR3 protein: CSAEGTGRLFF. CDR3 sequence (DNA): TGCAGCGCCGAGGGGACAGGGAGGCTGTTTTTT.

J is TRBJ1-1 and V is TRBV4-1; D not resolved. Germline CDR1 is MGHRA and CDR2 is YSYEKL. This CDR3 has 14 amino acids. V was clipped by 0 bases and J by 4 bases, with 9 bases between them. CDR3 DNA sequence: TGCGCCAGCAGCCAAGATAGGATCGGCACTGAAGCTTTCTTT. This translates into CASSQDRIGTEAFF.

The chain carries TRBV29-1 and TRBJ2-7; possibly TRBD1 for D (5 bases). CDR3 length: 12 amino acids. V gave up 1 base and J gave up 5 bases, with 9 bases separating them. Germline-derived CDR1 and CDR2 are SQVTM and ANQGSEA. Here the CDR3 reads CSVEALDNEQYF. The CDR3 DNA reads as TGCAGCGTTGAAGCCTTGGACAACGAGCAGTACTTC.

J is TRBJ1-4 and V is TRBV29-1; D uncertain. Per germline, CDR1 SQVTM and CDR2 ANQGSEA. The CDR3 is made up of 13 amino acids. Trimming took 4 bases from V and 8 from J, leaving 14 bases between them. The CDR3 DNA follows: TGCAGCGTTGGAGGATTGTCTAGAGAAAAACTGTTTTTT. It codes for CSVGGLSREKLFF. Variable domain in full (rest from reference TRBV29-1 and TRBJ1-4): SAVISQKPSRDICQRGTSLTIQCQVDSQVTMMFWYRQQPGQSLTLIATANQGSEATYESGFVIDKFPISRPNLTFSTLTVSNMSPEDSSIYLCSVGGLSREKLFFGSGTQLSVL.

V usage is TRBV20-1 and J usage is TRBJ2-1, with 10 bases matching TRBD2. The CDR3 contains 17 residues. Germline V gene sequence: CDR1 DFQATT, CDR2 SNEGSKA (reference sequence). V lost 0 bases, J lost 0 bases, and 5 bases stayed unmatched. The CDR3 nucleotides are TGCAGTGCTAGAGATCCTAGCGGGGGAAGCTCCTACAATGAGCAGTTCTTC. Protein product: CSARDPSGGSSYNEQFF.

The chain is built from TRBV9 and TRBJ1-6; D perhaps matches TRBD1 (6 bases). Per the germline V gene, CDR1 is SGDLS and CDR2 is YYNGEE. The CDR3 is 13 residues long. V lost 4 bases and J lost 7, with 9 bases in between. DNA of the CDR3: TGTGCCAGCAGCCAGGACAGAAATTCACCCCTCCACTTT. Protein: CASSQDRNSPLHF.

The gene calls are TRBV12-3 or TRBV12-4 and TRBJ1-1; D uncertain. Trimming stripped 5 bases from V and 1 base from J, with 17 bases between. The length of the CDR3 is 16 residues. CDR3 sequence: CASSPYLVTANTEAFF. CDR3 nucleotide sequence: TGTGCCAGCAGTCCCTACCTCGTGACGGCGAACACTGAAGCTTTCTTT.

The chain has TRBV12-3 or TRBV12-4 and TRBJ2-1; TRBD2 matches at 9 bases. This CDR3 comprises 17 residues. After removal of 0 bases from V and 10 bases from J, the junction contained 13 bases not matched to a gene. The CDR3 region is CASSLAHAAGGLSEQFF. The CDR3 coding sequence is TGTGCCAGCAGTTTAGCGCACGCTGCGGGGGGGCTTTCGGAGCAGTTCTTC.

CDR3 in amino acids: CASSVDRVSPSDYTF. DNA for the CDR3: TGTGCCAGCAGTGTGGACAGGGTATCTCCTAGTGACTACACCTTC. The gene calls are TRBV12-3 or TRBV12-4 and TRBJ1-2; 8 bases fit TRBD1. The CDR3 length is 15 residues. Trimming at V came to 5 bases and at J to 10 bases, leaving 15 bases not matched to a gene.

The chain carries TRBV27 and TRBJ1-1; D gene uncertain. The CDR3 contains 15 residues. V gave up 5 bases and J gave up 4 bases, with 17 bases separating them. The germline V gene has CDR1 MNHEY and CDR2 SMNVEV (reference sequence). The CDR3 nucleotides are TGTGCCAGCAGTCCGCTCGAGGGAGGTGGCACTGAAGCTTTCTTT. It codes for CASSPLEGGGTEAFF.

The chain employs TRBV5-6 and TRBJ1-4; D call uncertain. Trimming removed 0 bases from V and 0 bases from J, with 21 bases in between. From germline, CDR1 is SGHDT and CDR2 YYEEEE. This CDR3 has 20 residues. The CDR3 DNA reads TGTGCCAGCAGCTTGGTTGCGGTCCGCAGTTTCTCTGCAACTAATGAAAAACTGTTTTTT. This translates into CASSLVAVRSFSATNEKLFF.

This clonotype has a handful of counts. This CDR3 reads CSADGTALTDTQYF. CDR3 sequence (DNA): TGCAGTGCTGATGGGACAGCACTAACAGATACGCAGTATTTT. The chain combines TRBV20-1 with TRBJ2-3; 7 nucleotides align to TRBD1. Germline assignment: CDR1 DFQATT and CDR2 SNEGSKA (reference sequence). The junction had 8 bases not matched to a gene; V was cut back by 5 bases and J by 3 bases. The CDR3 runs 14 residues.

The chain carries TRBV6-5 and TRBJ2-1; TRBD1 matches 11 bases. This CDR3 has 15 residues. V lost 4 bases, J lost 7 bases, and 6 bases stayed unmatched. Germline CDR1 reads MNHEY; CDR2 reads SVGAGI. DNA for the CDR3: TGTGCCAGCAGTTCCACCGGGACAGGGGGGAATGAGCAGTTCTTC. Residues: CASSSTGTGGNEQFF.

This clonotype turned up a few times. The chain couples TRBV18 to TRBJ2-5; no clear D gene. This CDR3 region has 14 residues. The germline V gene encodes CDR1 KGHSH and CDR2 LQKENI. The germline V and J ends were trimmed by 2 bases and 2 bases, with 9 bases remaining between them. The CDR3 region has the DNA TGTGCCAGCTCACCAGGTCCGGATCAAGAGACCCAGTACTTC. Its protein is CASSPGPDQETQYF. Full variable domain (remainder filled in from reference TRBV18 and TRBJ2-5): NAGVMQNPRHLVRRRGQEARLRCSPMKGHSHVYWYRQLPEEGLKFMVYLQKENIIDESGMPKERFSAEFPKEGPSILRIQQVVRGDSAAYFCASSPGPDQETQYFGPGTRLLVL.

The chain has TRBV6-1 and TRBJ2-3, with TRBD2 identical over 12 bases. Germline V gives CDR1 MNHNS, CDR2 SASEGT. The trim removed 6 bases at V and 5 bases at J, leaving 9 bases unmatched. The CDR3 covers 16 residues. For the CDR3, the DNA is TGTGCCAGCAGAACACTAGCGGGGGGAATAGGAGATACGCAGTATTTT. Translating gives CASRTLAGGIGDTQYF.

The rearrangement joins TRBV5-1 to TRBJ2-1; possibly TRBD2 for D (5 bases). The CDR3 loop spans 17 amino acids. Trimming removed 2 bases from V and 0 bases from J, with 15 bases in between. Germline V CDR1 and CDR2: SGHRS, YFSETQ. As DNA, the CDR3 is TGCGCCAGCAGCTTTGAGGGCGGCCTAAGCTCCTACAATGAGCAGTTCTTC. It yields the protein CASSFEGGLSSYNEQFF.

The table lists this clonotype with many counts. The CDR3 loop is CASSLVPIQETQYF. The CDR3 DNA follows: TGTGCCAGCAGCTTAGTGCCTATCCAAGAGACCCAGTACTTC. This rearrangement joins TRBV7-6 to TRBJ2-5, with D unclear. Germline V gene data show CDR1 as SGHVS and CDR2 as FNYEAQ. Trimming removed 1 base at V and 1 base at J, with 7 bases between. The CDR3 is 14 residues long.

The V and J genes are TRBV6-5 and TRBJ2-6, with 10 bases aligning to TRBD1. The CDR3 covers 18 residues. Germline CDR1 is MNHEY and CDR2 is SVGAGI. Trimming cost V 2 bases and J 1 base; bases outside gene matches: 5. CDR3 sequence (DNA): TGTGCCAGCAGTTACCGAGGGACAGGGGCATCTGGGGCCAACGTCCTGACTTTC. Amino acids: CASSYRGTGASGANVLTF.

This chain connects TRBV5-1 to TRBJ2-2; 10 nucleotides match TRBD1. Trimming took 4 bases from V and 6 from J; bases not matched to a gene: 9. Germline lookup yields CDR1 SGHRS and CDR2 YFSETQ. This CDR3 comprises 16 residues. The CDR3 protein is CASSRTGGHDAGELFF. DNA for the CDR3: TGCGCCAGCAGCAGGACAGGGGGACACGATGCCGGGGAGCTGTTTTTT.

This chain uses TRBV7-9 with TRBJ2-5; a weak D match, TRBD1 (6 bases). Germline CDR1 reads SEHNR; CDR2 reads FQNEAQ (reference sequence). The CDR3 consists of 16 residues. V was shortened by 1 base and J by 2 bases, with 14 bases between the two germline ends. CDR3 protein: CASSLEGGGSQETQYF. Here the CDR3 DNA reads TGTGCCAGCAGCTTAGAAGGGGGTGGCTCTCAAGAGACCCAGTACTTC.

The rearrangement links TRBV4-3 to TRBJ2-3, with TRBD1 identical over 9 bases. Germline V gene sequence: CDR1 LGHNA, CDR2 YSLEER. V trimming: 4 bases; J trimming: 4 bases; junction bases outside the gene matches: 9. The CDR3 extends over 16 amino acids. The CDR3 bases are TGCGCCAGCAGCCCCGAACCAGGACAGGGGTCAGATACGCAGTATTTT. It codes for CASSPEPGQGSDTQYF.

This clonotype came up a few times. J is TRBJ1-1 and V is TRBV5-6, with D possibly TRBD1 on 5 matching bases. Looked up from germline, CDR1 is SGHDT and CDR2 is YYEEEE. This CDR3 comprises 15 residues. Trimming shortened V by 4 bases and J by 0 bases, and 13 bases separated the two germline ends. This chain's CDR3 is CASSPRDRLNTEAFF. The CDR3 DNA is TGTGCCAGCAGCCCGCGGGACCGACTGAACACTGAAGCTTTCTTT.

The chain links TRBV12-3 or TRBV12-4 to TRBJ1-3; a weak D match, TRBD1 (5 bases). This CDR3 comprises 14 residues. Between the trimmed V and J ends, which lost 8 bases and 7 bases, there was a span of 18 bases. The DNA of the CDR3 is TGTGCCAGCCGGGGCAGTTTTACTTGGAACACCATATATTTT. Translated, it gives CASRGSFTWNTIYF.

This clonotype was counted only a few times. This sequence joins TRBV20-1 and TRBJ1-1; tentatively, D is TRBD1 (6 bases). The CDR3 consists of 13 residues. V lost 5 bases to trimming and J lost 6 bases, with 16 bases between them. Per the germline V gene, CDR1 is DFQATT and CDR2 is SNEGSKA (reference sequence). Here the CDR3 reads CSAGGSTLSEAFF. For the CDR3, the DNA is TGCAGTGCTGGGGGCTCCACCCTGTCTGAAGCTTTCTTT.